This TCR beta chain derives from a study of blood T cell repertoires in COVID-19. This clone occurred once. Using immunoSEQ multiplex PCR, the repertoire was profiled, and TCRdb retains in-frame clones only, with some absent. The sample consists of 100,000 to 120,000 clones, roughly four fifths of them appearing once. V lost 4 bases and J lost 4; bases outside the gene matches: 3. The CDR3 is 13 amino acids. The rearrangement links TRBV12-3 or TRBV12-4 to TRBJ2-5, with 7 bases that match TRBD2. This clonotype was sampled from a woman aged 80 or over with acute or convalescent COVID-19. The sample was peripheral blood. The CDR3 DNA follows: TGTGCCAGCAGTTGGGCTAGCGGAGAGACCCAGTACTTC. It yields the protein CASSWASGETQYF.